Shown below are 11 T cell receptor beta chains from a single sample sequenced in a study of blood T cell repertoires in COVID-19. Clones were read by immunoSEQ multiplex PCR, and TCRdb kept only the in-frame ones, dropping some. The data contain around 200,000 clones, 86% of them seen just once; the ten biggest clones take up 3.1%. The sequenced sample was PBMCs or T cells enriched from blood (not recorded which). The receptors originated from a woman between 45 and 65 years old in a cohort exposed to, infected with or recovered from COVID-19 (not recorded which).

The chain carries TRBV4-3 and TRBJ1-2; 7 positions agree with TRBD1. The CDR3 consists of 17 residues. From germline, CDR1 is LGHNA and CDR2 YSLEER. V was pared by 0 bases and J by 1 base, with 8 bases of the junction left unmatched. The CDR3, as DNA: TGCGCCAGCAGCCAAGATCGAAGGGGACAGCTTAACTATGGCTACACCTTC. It translates to CASSQDRRGQLNYGYTF.

The CDR3 reads CASSLWAGGTEAFF. The DNA of the CDR3 is TGTGCCAGCAGTTTATGGGCAGGCGGGACTGAAGCTTTCTTT. The chain uses TRBV28 and TRBJ1-1; D not certain. Trimming shortened V by 0 bases and J by 5 bases, and 10 bases separated the two germline ends. Germline CDR1 and CDR2: MDHEN and SYDVKM. This CDR3 has 14 residues.

The chain joins TRBV18 to TRBJ2-2, with D maybe TRBD2 (6 bases). CDR3 length: 15 residues. Trimming removed 5 bases from V and 4 bases from J, with 14 bases in between. Per germline, CDR1 KGHSH and CDR2 LQKENI. CDR3 nucleotide sequence: TGTGCCAGCTCAAGGGACTGGGGTACCACCGGGGAGCTGTTTTTT. Protein product: CASSRDWGTTGELFF.

This clone was seen just once. V and J are TRBV5-1 and TRBJ2-7, with D tentatively TRBD1 (5 bases). V gave up 4 bases and J gave up 4 bases, with 9 bases separating them. Germline assignment: CDR1 SGHRS and CDR2 YFSETQ. There are 12 residues in the CDR3. For the CDR3, the DNA is TGCGCCAGCAGCCTAGGGGAATACGAGCAGTACTTC. Protein sequence: CASSLGEYEQYF.

CDR3 DNA: TGCGCCAGCAGCCGGGGACAGTACGATGAGCAGTTCTTC. Protein: CASSRGQYDEQFF. The gene calls are TRBV5-1 and TRBJ2-1; 7 bases match TRBD1. The ends lost 4 bases at V and 8 bases at J; junction bases unmatched: 6. The germline V gene has CDR1 SGHRS and CDR2 YFSETQ. This CDR3 has 13 residues.

V usage is TRBV25-1 and J usage is TRBJ2-5; the D gene is possibly TRBD1 (5 bases). This CDR3 comprises 15 residues. Trimming cost V 2 bases and J 2 bases, with 12 bases left between them. Germline assignment: CDR1 MGHDK and CDR2 SYGVNS. DNA for the CDR3: TGTGCCAGCAGTGAAGCACAGGTACCTCAAGAGACCCAGTACTTC. Translation gives CASSEAQVPQETQYF.

The chain has TRBV11-2 and TRBJ2-3, with TRBD2 identical over 13 bases. Trimming took 4 bases from V and 5 from J; bases not matched to a gene: 9. There are 17 residues in the CDR3. Per germline, CDR1 SGHAT and CDR2 FQNNGV. Here the CDR3 reads CASSSYTSGGAGDTQYF. The CDR3 bases are TGTGCCAGCAGCTCGTATACTAGCGGGGGGGCCGGAGATACGCAGTATTTT.

This chain joins TRBV29-1 and TRBJ1-4, with D maybe TRBD1 (5 bases). The germline V and J ends were trimmed by 4 bases and 13 bases, with 13 bases remaining between them. Germline CDR1 and CDR2: SQVTM and ANQGSEA. The CDR3 has 11 amino acids. CDR3 sequence (DNA): TGCAGCGTTGTGGGTCTGGGGGGACTGTTTTTT. Residues: CSVVGLGGLFF.

The J gene is TRBJ1-3, the V gene TRBV7-2; 8 nucleotides match TRBD1. The length of the CDR3 is 15 residues. Trimming cost V 5 bases and J 2 bases; bases outside gene matches: 5. Germline-derived CDR1 and CDR2 are SGHTA and FQGNSA. CDR3 coding DNA: TGTGCCAGCAGCGTCGACAGGGGTACTGGAAACACCATATATTTT. It codes for CASSVDRGTGNTIYF.

The chain links TRBV19 to TRBJ1-5; TRBD1 matches 9 bases. The CDR3 has 20 residues. CDR1 and CDR2 from the germline V gene are LNHDA and SQIVND (reference sequence). J lost 2 bases, V lost 4 bases, and 18 bases had no gene match. CDR3 DNA: TGTGCCAGTAGTACCAGGTATCGGGACAGGGAGGGTGGTGGCAATCAGCCCCAGCATTTT. It specifies CASSTRYRDREGGGNQPQHF.

CDR3 protein: CASSPRRGGSSYNEQFF. In nucleotides, the CDR3 is TGTGCCAGCAGCCCCCGAAGGGGTGGAAGCTCCTACAATGAGCAGTTCTTC. The rearrangement joins TRBV7-9 to TRBJ2-1; weak D call: TRBD1 (5 bases). CDR3 length: 17 residues. V dropped 5 bases and J dropped 0 bases, with 17 bases sitting between them. The germline V gene has CDR1 SEHNR and CDR2 FQNEAQ (reference sequence). Full variable domain (missing parts from reference TRBV7-9 and TRBJ2-1): DTGVSQNPRHKITKRGQNVTFRCDPISEHNRLYWYRQTLGQGPEFLTYFQNEAQLEKSRLLSDRFSAERPKGSFSTLEIQRTEQGDSAMYLCASSPRRGGSSYNEQFFGPGTRLTVL.